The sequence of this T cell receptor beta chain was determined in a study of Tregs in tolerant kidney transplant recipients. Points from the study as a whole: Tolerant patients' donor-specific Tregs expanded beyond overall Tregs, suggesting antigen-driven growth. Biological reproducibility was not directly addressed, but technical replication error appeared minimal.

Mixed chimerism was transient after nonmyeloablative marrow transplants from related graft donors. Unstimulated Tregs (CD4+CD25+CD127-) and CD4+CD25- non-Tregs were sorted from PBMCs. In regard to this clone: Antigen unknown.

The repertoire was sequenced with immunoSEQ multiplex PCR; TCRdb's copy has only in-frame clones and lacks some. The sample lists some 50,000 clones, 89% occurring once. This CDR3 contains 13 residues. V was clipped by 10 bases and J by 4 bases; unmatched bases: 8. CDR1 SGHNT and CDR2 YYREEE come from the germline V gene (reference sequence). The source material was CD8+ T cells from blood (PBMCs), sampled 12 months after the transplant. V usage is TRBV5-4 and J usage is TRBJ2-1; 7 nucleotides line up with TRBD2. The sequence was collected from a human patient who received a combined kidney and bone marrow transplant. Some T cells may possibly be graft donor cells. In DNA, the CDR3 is TGTGCCTTGGGGGGGGTGGGTTACAATGAGCAGTTCTTC. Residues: CALGGVGYNEQFF.